The source of this T cell receptor (beta chain) is a study of cytomegalovirus exposure and HLA in healthy donors. Study results and caveats: Among the CMV-associated chains, a few were confirmed in vitro as specific for CMV antigens.

A multiplex PCR was run with 60 Vbeta primers and 13 Jbeta primers. Clones were read by immunoSEQ multiplex PCR, and TCRdb kept only the in-frame ones, dropping some. The sample has approximately 200,000 clones; about 80% are singletons. Unrecorded immune exposures were likely, despite nominal health at sampling. Details on this clone: Its antigen is not identified.

This clonotype was sampled from a woman younger than 30 in good health and CMV-seropositive. Sequenced material: PBMCs.

CDR3 sequence reads: CASSAAFLGGADTQYF. For the CDR3, the DNA is TGTGCCAGCAGTGCCGCGTTCTTGGGGGGTGCAGATACGCAGTATTTT. This chain uses TRBV6-1 with TRBJ2-3; possible D gene TRBD2, 6 bases. The CDR3 totals 16 residues. Germline CDR1 MNHNS, CDR2 SASEGT. V lost 4 bases, J lost 4 bases, and 18 bases lay in between.